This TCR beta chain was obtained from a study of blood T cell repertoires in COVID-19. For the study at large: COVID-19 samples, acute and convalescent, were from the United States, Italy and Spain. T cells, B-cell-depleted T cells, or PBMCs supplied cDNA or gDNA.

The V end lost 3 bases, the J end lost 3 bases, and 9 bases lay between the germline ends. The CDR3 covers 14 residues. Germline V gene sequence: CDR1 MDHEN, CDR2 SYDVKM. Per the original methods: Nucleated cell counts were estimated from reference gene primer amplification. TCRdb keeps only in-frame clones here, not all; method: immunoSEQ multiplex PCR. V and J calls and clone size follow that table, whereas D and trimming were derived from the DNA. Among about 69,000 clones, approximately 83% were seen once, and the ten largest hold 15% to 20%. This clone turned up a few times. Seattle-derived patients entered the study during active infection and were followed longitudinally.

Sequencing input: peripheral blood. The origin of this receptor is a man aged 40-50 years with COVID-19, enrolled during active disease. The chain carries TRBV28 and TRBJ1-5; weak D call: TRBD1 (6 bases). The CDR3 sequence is CASSFAGANQPQHF. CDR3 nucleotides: TGTGCCAGCAGTTTCGCAGGGGCCAATCAGCCCCAGCATTTT. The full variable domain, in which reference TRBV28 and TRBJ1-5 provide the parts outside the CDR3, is DVKVTQSSRYLVKRTGEKVFLECVQDMDHENMFWYRQDPGLGLRLIYFSYDVKMKEKGDIPEGYSVSREKKERFSLILESASTNQTSMYLCASSFAGANQPQHFGDGTRLSIL.